The T cell receptor beta chain described here comes from a study of blood T cell repertoires in COVID-19. This CDR3 spans 15 amino acids. The V gene lost 3 bases and the J gene lost 4 bases, with 15 bases spanning the gap. Germline assignment: CDR1 MGHRA and CDR2 YSYEKL. The authors' processing: Amplification of reference gene primers was used by the study to estimate nucleated cell counts. The repertoire was sequenced with immunoSEQ multiplex PCR; TCRdb's copy has only in-frame clones and lacks some. Clone size and the V and J calls come from that table; the DNA yielded D and trimming. The sample includes about 190,000 clones, around four fifths of them seen just once.

Sequenced input: peripheral blood. This sequence originates from a woman of 80 years or more with active or convalescent COVID-19. The J gene is TRBJ1-1, the V gene TRBV4-1; TRBD1 might be the D (5 bases). The CDR3 nucleotides are TGCGCCAGCAGCCAGGACCCAGGGTCGCGCACTGAAGCTTTCTTT. Its translation: CASSQDPGSRTEAFF.